These T cell receptor beta chains were read from a single sample in a study of shared clonotypes between healthy human individuals. Assay used: immunoSEQ multiplex PCR; TCRdb lists only in-frame clones, some missing. The sample records fewer than 600,000 clones, 70% to 80% being singletons. Sequencing was performed on PBMCs. The origin of the receptors is a woman aged 40 to 50 in good health. Some clones in this sample may be carry-over from other donors' samples. CDR3s include the opening cysteine and the closing phenylalanine or tryptophan. The order of the fields is clone size, D gene, V gene, J gene, CDR3 protein, CDR3 DNA. A D gene is named only where the DNA matches it firmly. Clone size is not always given. Where it is, it says once, few, many or a class for expanded clones.

clone_size: .; d_call: .; v_call: TRBV6-6; j_call: TRBJ1-2; cdr3_aa: CASSYSRTGRYGYTF; cdr3_nt: TGTGCCAGCAGTTACTCGCGTACAGGGCGCTATGGCTACACCTTC
clone_size: few; d_call: .; v_call: TRBV19; j_call: TRBJ1-5; cdr3_aa: CASSTGRGSNQPQHF; cdr3_nt: TGTGCCAGTAGTACGGGGAGGGGCAGCAATCAGCCCCAGCATTTT
clone_size: .; d_call: .; v_call: TRBV9; j_call: TRBJ2-6; cdr3_aa: CASSVQGSGANVLTF; cdr3_nt: TGTGCCAGCAGCGTACAGGGTTCTGGGGCCAACGTCCTGACTTTC
clone_size: .; d_call: .; v_call: TRBV27; j_call: TRBJ2-3; cdr3_aa: CASSLGAMGFRDTQYF; cdr3_nt: TGTGCCAGCAGTTTAGGGGCGATGGGGTTCAGAGATACGCAGTATTTT
clone_size: .; d_call: TRBD1; v_call: TRBV9; j_call: TRBJ1-2; cdr3_aa: CASGPPGTAESYTF; cdr3_nt: TGTGCCAGCGGTCCCCCCGGGACAGCTGAGAGCTACACCTTC
clone_size: .; d_call: TRBD2; v_call: TRBV19; j_call: TRBJ2-7; cdr3_aa: CASRSGSNYEQYF; cdr3_nt: TGTGCCAGTAGAAGCGGGAGTAACTACGAGCAGTACTTC
clone_size: .; d_call: TRBD2; v_call: TRBV5-1; j_call: TRBJ2-1; cdr3_aa: CASSVSGTSGNEQFF; cdr3_nt: TGCGCCAGCAGCGTCTCCGGGACTAGCGGGAATGAGCAGTTCTTC
clone_size: few; d_call: .; v_call: TRBV6-1; j_call: TRBJ2-7; cdr3_aa: CASTRDNSYEQYF; cdr3_nt: TGTGCCAGCACCCGGGACAACTCCTACGAGCAGTACTTC
clone_size: .; d_call: .; v_call: TRBV11-3; j_call: TRBJ2-1; cdr3_aa: CASSLDTGTTYNEQFF; cdr3_nt: TGTGCCAGCAGCTTAGACACCGGGACAACCTACAATGAGCAGTTCTTC
clone_size: .; d_call: .; v_call: TRBV28; j_call: TRBJ2-1; cdr3_aa: CASSFRVSGNEQFF; cdr3_nt: TGTGCCAGCAGTTTCCGAGTTAGTGGGAATGAGCAGTTCTTC
clone_size: once; d_call: TRBD1; v_call: TRBV27; j_call: TRBJ2-7; cdr3_aa: CASSLSRTGGYEQYF; cdr3_nt: TGTGCCAGCAGTTTATCACGGACAGGGGGCTACGAGCAGTACTTC
clone_size: .; d_call: TRBD2; v_call: TRBV30; j_call: TRBJ2-7; cdr3_aa: CAWSRASGTYEQYF; cdr3_nt: TGTGCCTGGAGTAGGGCTAGCGGTACCTACGAGCAGTACTTC
clone_size: .; d_call: .; v_call: TRBV18; j_call: TRBJ2-3; cdr3_aa: CASSHGRTGLTDTQYF; cdr3_nt: TGTGCCAGCTCCCACGGCCGGACAGGACTAACAGATACGCAGTATTTT
clone_size: .; d_call: TRBD1; v_call: TRBV11-2; j_call: TRBJ2-3; cdr3_aa: CASSLGTGTDTQYF; cdr3_nt: TGTGCCAGCAGCTTGGGGACAGGCACAGATACGCAGTATTTT
clone_size: once; d_call: .; v_call: TRBV6-5; j_call: TRBJ2-7; cdr3_aa: CASSYRKGYEQYF; cdr3_nt: TGTGCCAGCAGTTACCGGAAGGGGTACGAGCAGTACTTC
clone_size: .; d_call: TRBD1; v_call: TRBV23-1; j_call: TRBJ1-2; cdr3_aa: CASSQSVEGTGYYGYTF; cdr3_nt: TGCGCCAGCAGTCAATCGGTTGAGGGGACAGGGTACTATGGCTACACCTTC
clone_size: once; d_call: .; v_call: TRBV10-3; j_call: TRBJ1-2; cdr3_aa: CAISESQGWVYGYTF; cdr3_nt: TGTGCCATCAGTGAGTCGCAGGGATGGGTCTATGGCTACACCTTC
clone_size: .; d_call: TRBD2; v_call: TRBV29-1; j_call: TRBJ2-5; cdr3_aa: CSVDRAGGRETQYF; cdr3_nt: TGCAGCGTTGATAGGGCGGGAGGTAGAGAGACCCAGTACTTC
clone_size: .; d_call: .; v_call: TRBV6-6; j_call: TRBJ1-2; cdr3_aa: CASSYYGGRDGYTF; cdr3_nt: TGTGCCAGCAGTTACTATGGGGGGCGCGATGGCTACACCTTC
clone_size: .; d_call: .; v_call: TRBV4-2; j_call: TRBJ1-4; cdr3_aa: CASSPVVVSAGEKLFF; cdr3_nt: TGTGCCAGCAGCCCCGTGGTGGTCTCCGCGGGCGAAAAACTGTTTTTT